Below, one TCR beta chain is given with its context. Its antigen remains unidentified. Germline and junction disagree at one end, which may indicate a read error. This entry comes from a study of CD8+CD57+ T cells in acquired aplastic anemia (dated by TCRdb to between 2018 and 2020). At the level of the whole study: A mean of approximately 3 ug of DNA, ranging from about 0.19 to 30 ug, was extracted from sorted CD4+ and CD8+ cells. Healthy donor samples averaged roughly 9.8 million reads for CD4+ and under 14 million for CD8+ cells.

The study deep-sequenced TCR repertoires of sorted CD4+ and CD8+ blood T cells from severe aplastic anemia patients and healthy subjects. Ficoll-Paque density gradient centrifugation was used to isolate peripheral blood mononuclear cells. CD4+ and CD8+ T cells were sorted by FACS or magnetic beads before DNA extraction. Genomic DNA was used as template for profiling of TCR beta VDJ combinations and CDR3 sequences. TCR repertoire sequencing was run on an Illumina HiSeq 2000. In the source study's methods: TRBV/TRBJ rearrangement plots, CDR3 size and DJ length profiles, and Simpson's diversity index were used to assess repertoires. The most abundant DNA sequence in the deep sequencing data was taken as the immunodominant clone. CDR3 amino acid sequences were screened for sharing across subjects and were compared with published repertoires and the VDJdb database. TCRdb passed the public sequencing reads through fastp at Q25 and MiXCR, retaining productive beta sequences. Rows with a matching CDR3 protein are joined into one entry that keeps the most common DNA and genes. For this entry, the V and J calls and clone size follow TCRdb and not the study's own pipeline. This sample lists fewer than 250,000 distinct CDR3 sequences; around half were detected once. The ten largest account for roughly 15% of the sample.

Study-level results and caveats: Around 30 CD8+ CDR3 sequences were found to be shared between patients and controls, but these sequences appeared to be highly expressed in patients and within the immunodominant clones of the patients. Between patients and healthy controls, no significant difference in CD8+ Simpson's diversity was found (P=0.060).

This TCR was sampled from a human donor in good health, serving as a control. Sequenced: sorted CD4+, CD8+, or CD8+CD57+ T cells (not recorded which) from PBMCs.

The CDR3 amino acid sequence is: CASSIGPGGTQYF. At the DNA level, the sequence is TGCGCCAGTAGTATTGGCCCTGGCGGGACCCAGTACTTC. The chain joins TRBV19 to TRBJ2-5; the D gene lacks a confident call. In the germline V gene (reference sequence), CDR1 corresponds to LNHDA and CDR2 to SQIVND. Counted from cysteine to phenylalanine, this CDR3 has 13 amino acids. Only the CDR3 part of the read is kept: 39 bases, read in frame from the first base.